These T cell receptor beta chains were read from a single sample in a study of blood T cell repertoires in COVID-19. Using immunoSEQ multiplex PCR, the repertoire was profiled, and TCRdb retains in-frame clones only, with some absent. The sample consists of about 170,000 clones, roughly 90% of them appearing once. The specimen sequenced was peripheral blood. These receptors all come from a man aged 45-65 years with acute or convalescent COVID-19. CDR3s include the opening cysteine and the closing phenylalanine or tryptophan. The D gene is left open where the match is weak. Not all rows give a size; the values are once, few, many and, for expanded clones, a class.

D: TRBD2; J: TRBJ2-5; size: once; V: TRBV5-1; DNA: TGCGCCAGCAGCTCCCCTAGCGGGAGGGTTGGGGAGACCCAGTACTTC; CDR3: CASSSPSGRVGETQYF
D: -; J: TRBJ1-5; size: -; V: TRBV5-5; DNA: TGTGCCAGCAGCTTGGACGGACTATATAGCAATCAGCCCCAGCATTTT; CDR3: CASSLDGLYSNQPQHF
D: -; J: TRBJ1-6; size: once; V: TRBV9; DNA: TGTGCCAGCAGCGTAGGGGCGGGAAGCTCCTATAATTCACCCCTCCACTTT; CDR3: CASSVGAGSSYNSPLHF
D: TRBD1; J: TRBJ1-5; size: -; V: TRBV7-2; DNA: TGTGCCAGCAGCCCCCCCGGCCGTGGACAGGGCGGTTGGCCCCAGCATTTT; CDR3: CASSPPGRGQGGWPQHF
D: TRBD1; J: TRBJ2-1; size: -; V: TRBV29-1; DNA: TGCAGCGTTACGACAGGGGGGTCTGGTAAGCAGTTCTTC; CDR3: CSVTTGGSGKQFF
D: TRBD2; J: TRBJ2-7; size: -; V: TRBV18; DNA: TGTGCCAGCTCACCGGGACTAGCGGGAGAGTTCTCCTACGAGCAGTACTTC; CDR3: CASSPGLAGEFSYEQYF
D: TRBD1; J: TRBJ1-3; size: -; V: TRBV15; DNA: TGTGCCACCAGCAGAGATCAGGGGGGTGGAAACACCATATATTTT; CDR3: CATSRDQGGGNTIYF
D: TRBD1; J: TRBJ1-6; size: -; V: TRBV3-1/TRBV3-2; DNA: TGTGCCAGCAGCCCTCCAGACAGGGGAGGCTCACCCCTCCACTTT; CDR3: CASSPPDRGGSPLHF
D: -; J: TRBJ1-1; size: -; V: TRBV12-3/TRBV12-4; DNA: TGTGCCAGCAGTTTCCGGGGGGTCACTGAAGCTTTCTTT; CDR3: CASSFRGVTEAFF
D: TRBD2; J: TRBJ2-6; size: once; V: TRBV30; DNA: TGTGCCTGTCCGGGGGGATCTGGGGCCAACGTCCTGACTTTC; CDR3: CACPGGSGANVLTF
D: -; J: TRBJ1-5; size: -; V: TRBV27; DNA: TGTGCCAGCAGTTTAGTGTATAGCAATCAGCCCCAGCATTTT; CDR3: CASSLVYSNQPQHF
D: -; J: TRBJ1-2; size: -; V: TRBV5-6; DNA: TGTGCCAGCAGCATACCGGGTCCCGTAGGCTACACCTTC; CDR3: CASSIPGPVGYTF
D: TRBD1; J: TRBJ2-5; size: -; V: TRBV6-5; DNA: TGTGCCAGCAGTTACCACAGGGGTTTAGGGGAGACCCAGTACTTC; CDR3: CASSYHRGLGETQYF
D: -; J: TRBJ1-3; size: -; V: TRBV11-2; DNA: TGTGCCAGCAGCCTTCGGTCGGGAAACACCATATATTTT; CDR3: CASSLRSGNTIYF
D: -; J: TRBJ1-1; size: once; V: TRBV5-4; DNA: TGTGCCAGCAGCCCGACTAGGAACACTGAAGCTTTCTTT; CDR3: CASSPTRNTEAFF
D: -; J: TRBJ1-6; size: -; V: TRBV29-1; DNA: TGCAGCATCTCCTCCGGGGGGGTAAATTCACCCCTCCACTTT; CDR3: CSISSGGVNSPLHF
D: TRBD2; J: TRBJ2-3; size: few; V: TRBV30; DNA: TGTGCCTGGAGTGGGCTAGCGGGAGCCCGCACAGATACGCAGTATTTT; CDR3: CAWSGLAGARTDTQYF
D: TRBD1; J: TRBJ1-5; size: few; V: TRBV5-1; DNA: TGCGCCAGCAGCTTGGGTTCAGGGGGATATCAGCCCCAGCATTTT; CDR3: CASSLGSGGYQPQHF
D: -; J: TRBJ2-5; size: -; V: TRBV4-1; DNA: TGCGCCAGCAGCCAGGCGGAGGGTTGGGAGACCCAGTACTTC; CDR3: CASSQAEGWETQYF
D: -; J: TRBJ1-5; size: -; V: TRBV28; DNA: TGTGCCAGCAAAGCGTTTGGCAATCAGCCCCAGCATTTT; CDR3: CASKAFGNQPQHF
D: TRBD1; J: TRBJ2-7; size: -; V: TRBV18; DNA: TGTGCCAGCTCACCGCGAGGGGGGACAGGGTCCTCCTACGAGCAGTACTTC; CDR3: CASSPRGGTGSSYEQYF
D: -; J: TRBJ2-1; size: -; V: TRBV29-1; DNA: TGCAGCGTTGAAGAAAGAGGGAGCTCCTACAATGAGCAGTTCTTC; CDR3: CSVEERGSSYNEQFF
D: TRBD1; J: TRBJ1-6; size: -; V: TRBV28; DNA: TGTGCCAGCAGGGCGGGACAGACAAATTCACCCCTCCACTTT; CDR3: CASRAGQTNSPLHF
D: -; J: TRBJ1-4; size: -; V: TRBV19; DNA: TGTGCCAGTTCCCCCCGGGAAAAACTGTTTTTT; CDR3: CASSPREKLFF
D: -; J: TRBJ2-7; size: -; V: TRBV28; DNA: TGTGCCAGCGCCTGCGGCGGCCGGGGGGCAGAGGAGCAGTACTTC; CDR3: CASACGGRGAEEQYF
D: TRBD2; J: TRBJ2-1; size: once; V: TRBV7-9; DNA: TGTGCCAGCAGCCTGACTAGCGGAGTCCCATCGGCAATTCACAATGAGCAGTTCTTC; CDR3: CASSLTSGVPSAIHNEQFF
D: TRBD2; J: TRBJ2-1; size: -; V: TRBV7-2; DNA: TGTGCCAGCAGCTTGGGACTAGCGGGACACAATGAGCAGTTCTTC; CDR3: CASSLGLAGHNEQFF
D: TRBD1; J: TRBJ1-5; size: -; V: TRBV5-6; DNA: TGTGCCAGCAGTAGGGACAGGGGGACTCAGCCCCAGCATTTT; CDR3: CASSRDRGTQPQHF
D: -; J: TRBJ2-5; size: -; V: TRBV5-6; DNA: TGTGCCAGCAGCCGGAGGGGAGATGAGACCCAGTACTTC; CDR3: CASSRRGDETQYF
D: TRBD2; J: TRBJ2-3; size: -; V: TRBV27; DNA: TGTGCCAGCTCAAGGTGGACTAGCGGGATCGGGAATACGCAGTATTTT; CDR3: CASSRWTSGIGNTQYF
D: TRBD2; J: TRBJ2-5; size: -; V: TRBV6-2/TRBV6-3; DNA: TGTGCCAGCAGCCGGGAGGGCGGAGGGGAGACCCAGTACTTC; CDR3: CASSREGGGETQYF
D: TRBD2; J: TRBJ2-7; size: -; V: TRBV7-2; DNA: TGTGCCAGCAGCTCCGCTAGCGGGACCGTCTACGAGCAGTACTTC; CDR3: CASSSASGTVYEQYF
D: TRBD2; J: TRBJ2-5; size: -; V: TRBV10-1; DNA: TGCGCCAGCAGTAGCGGGGATCAAGAGACCCAGTACTTC; CDR3: CASSSGDQETQYF
D: -; J: TRBJ1-5; size: -; V: TRBV15; DNA: TGTGCCACCAGCAGAGATTTGGCAGGGAGCAATCAGCCCCAGCATTTT; CDR3: CATSRDLAGSNQPQHF
D: TRBD1; J: TRBJ1-2; size: -; V: TRBV3-1/TRBV3-2; DNA: TGTGCCAGCAGCCAAGGGACAGGGACAGTGGGCTATGGCTACACCTTC; CDR3: CASSQGTGTVGYGYTF
D: -; J: TRBJ1-5; size: -; V: TRBV5-1; DNA: TGCGCCAGCAGCAACGGTGAGGGACTTCGGCATTTT; CDR3: CASSNGEGLRHF
D: TRBD2; J: TRBJ2-1; size: once; V: TRBV15; DNA: TGTGCCACCAGCAGTCGAGCGGGAGTAACATACAATGAGCAGTTCTTC; CDR3: CATSSRAGVTYNEQFF
D: TRBD2; J: TRBJ2-1; size: once; V: TRBV5-4; DNA: TGTGCCAGCAGCTTGGGACGGACTAGCGACTACAATGAGCAGTTCTTC; CDR3: CASSLGRTSDYNEQFF
D: -; J: TRBJ2-1; size: -; V: TRBV9; DNA: TGTGCCAGCAGCCCACCAAAGACAAGATCTTACAATGAGCAGTTCTTC; CDR3: CASSPPKTRSYNEQFF
D: -; J: TRBJ1-1; size: -; V: TRBV5-6; DNA: TGTGCCAGCAGCTGGAGGGACGGGAACACTGAAGCTTTCTTT; CDR3: CASSWRDGNTEAFF
D: -; J: TRBJ1-6; size: -; V: TRBV27; DNA: TGTGCCAGCAGTTTACTGAGGGGGAATTCACCCCTCCACTTT; CDR3: CASSLLRGNSPLHF
D: -; J: TRBJ2-3; size: -; V: TRBV27; DNA: TGTGCCAGCAGTTCCAGCGTGGGTCCGGATACGCAGTATTTT; CDR3: CASSSSVGPDTQYF
D: TRBD2; J: TRBJ2-5; size: -; V: TRBV12-3/TRBV12-4; DNA: TGTGCCAGCCTCTCAGCGGGAGGGGGTCCCCAGTACTTC; CDR3: CASLSAGGGPQYF
D: -; J: TRBJ1-3; size: -; V: TRBV2; DNA: TGTGCCAGCAGCGTAATGGGAGGTCACTCTGGAAACACCATATATTTT; CDR3: CASSVMGGHSGNTIYF